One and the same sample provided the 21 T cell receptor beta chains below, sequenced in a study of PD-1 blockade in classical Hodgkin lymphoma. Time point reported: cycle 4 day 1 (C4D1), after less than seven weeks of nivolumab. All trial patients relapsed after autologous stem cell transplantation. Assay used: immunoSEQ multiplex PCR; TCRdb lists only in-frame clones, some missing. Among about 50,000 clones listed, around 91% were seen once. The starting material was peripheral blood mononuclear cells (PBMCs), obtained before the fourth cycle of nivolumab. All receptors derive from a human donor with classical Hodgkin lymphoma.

The CDR3 sequence is CASSVAGNPNQPQHF. As DNA, the CDR3 is TGTGCCAGCAGCGTCGCGGGGAACCCAAATCAGCCCCAGCATTTT. V usage is TRBV9 and J usage is TRBJ1-5; D gene uncertain. Germline-derived CDR1 and CDR2 are SGDLS and YYNGEE. V lost 2 bases to trimming and J lost 4 bases, with 13 bases between them. CDR3 size: 15 residues.

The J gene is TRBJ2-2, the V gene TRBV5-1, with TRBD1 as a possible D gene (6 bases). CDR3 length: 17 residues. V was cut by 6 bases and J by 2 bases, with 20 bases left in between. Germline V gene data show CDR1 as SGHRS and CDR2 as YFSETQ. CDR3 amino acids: CASKNTGTDFNTGELFF. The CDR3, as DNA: TGCGCCAGCAAGAATACAGGGACGGACTTTAACACCGGGGAGCTGTTTTTT.

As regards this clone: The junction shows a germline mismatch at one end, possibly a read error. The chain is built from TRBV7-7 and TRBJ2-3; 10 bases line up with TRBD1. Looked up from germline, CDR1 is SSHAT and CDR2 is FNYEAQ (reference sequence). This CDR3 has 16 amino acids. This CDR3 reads CASSPTPTGGWNTQYF. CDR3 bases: TGTGCTAGCAGCCCAACCCCGACAGGGGGCTGGAATACGCAGTATTTT.

In DNA form, the CDR3 reads TGTGCCAGCAGCGTCTTTGGGACGGAGAATGAAAAACTGTTTTTT. Translation: CASSVFGTENEKLFF. V usage is TRBV9 and J usage is TRBJ1-4; TRBD1 is a possible D gene (5 bases). V was clipped by 2 bases and J by 5 bases, with 13 bases between them. The CDR3 runs to 15 residues. CDR1 and CDR2 (germline): SGDLS, YYNGEE.

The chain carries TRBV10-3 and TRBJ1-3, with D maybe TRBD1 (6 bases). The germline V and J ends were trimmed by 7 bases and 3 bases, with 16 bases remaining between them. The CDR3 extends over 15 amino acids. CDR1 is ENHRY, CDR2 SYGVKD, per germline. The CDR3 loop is CAIKSTGNHGNTIYF. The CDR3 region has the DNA TGTGCCATCAAATCGACAGGCAACCATGGAAACACCATATATTTT.

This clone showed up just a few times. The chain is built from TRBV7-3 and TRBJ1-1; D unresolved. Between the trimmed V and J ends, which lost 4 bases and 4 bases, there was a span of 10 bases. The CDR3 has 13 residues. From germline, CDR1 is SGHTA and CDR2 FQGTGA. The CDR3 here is CASSSPGATEAFF. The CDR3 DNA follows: TGTGCCAGCAGCTCGCCCGGTGCCACTGAAGCTTTCTTT.

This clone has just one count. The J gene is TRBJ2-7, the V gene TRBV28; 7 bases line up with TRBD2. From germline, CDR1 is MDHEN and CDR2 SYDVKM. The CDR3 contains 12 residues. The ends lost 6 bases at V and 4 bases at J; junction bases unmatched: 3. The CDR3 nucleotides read TGTGCCAGCAGCCCCGGGGGGTACGAGCAGTACTTC. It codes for CASSPGGYEQYF.

The DNA for the CDR3 is TGCAGCGTCTCCGGATCTAACTATGGCTACACCTTC. Amino acid sequence: CSVSGSNYGYTF. The chain uses TRBV29-1 and TRBJ1-2; D ambiguous. V was pared by 6 bases and J by 0 bases, with 8 bases between. Germline V gives CDR1 SQVTM, CDR2 ANQGSEA. The CDR3 is 12 residues long.

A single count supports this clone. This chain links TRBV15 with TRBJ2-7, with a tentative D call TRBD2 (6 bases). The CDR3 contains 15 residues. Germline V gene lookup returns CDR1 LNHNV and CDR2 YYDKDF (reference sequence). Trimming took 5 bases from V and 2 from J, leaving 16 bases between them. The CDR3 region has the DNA TGTGCCACCAGCTTAGATAAGGGGAGGACCTACGAGCAGTACTTC. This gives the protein CATSLDKGRTYEQYF.

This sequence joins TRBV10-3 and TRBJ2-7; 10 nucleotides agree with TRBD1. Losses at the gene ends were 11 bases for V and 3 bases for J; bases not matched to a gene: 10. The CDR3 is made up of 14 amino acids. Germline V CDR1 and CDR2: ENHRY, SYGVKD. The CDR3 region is CAAKDRDRGYEQYF. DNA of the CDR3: TGTGCCGCCAAGGACCGGGACAGGGGCTACGAGCAGTACTTC.

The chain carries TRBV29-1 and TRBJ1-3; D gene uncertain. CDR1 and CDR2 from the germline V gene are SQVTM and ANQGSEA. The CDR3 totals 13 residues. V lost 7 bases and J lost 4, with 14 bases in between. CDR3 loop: CSAGIAEGNTIYF. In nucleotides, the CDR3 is TGCAGCGCCGGTATAGCAGAAGGAAACACCATATATTTT. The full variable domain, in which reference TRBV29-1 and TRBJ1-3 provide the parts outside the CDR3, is SAVISQKPSRDICQRGTSLTIQCQVDSQVTMMFWYRQQPGQSLTLIATANQGSEATYESGFVIDKFPISRPNLTFSTLTVSNMSPEDSSIYLCSAGIAEGNTIYFGEGSWLTVV.

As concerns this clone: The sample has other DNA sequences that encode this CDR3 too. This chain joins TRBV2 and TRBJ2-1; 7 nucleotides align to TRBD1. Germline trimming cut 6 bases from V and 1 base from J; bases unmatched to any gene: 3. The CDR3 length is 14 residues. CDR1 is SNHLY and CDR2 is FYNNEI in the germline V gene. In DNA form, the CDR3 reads TGTGCCAGCAGGGGGACAGCATCCTACAATGAGCAGTTCTTC. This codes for CASRGTASYNEQFF.

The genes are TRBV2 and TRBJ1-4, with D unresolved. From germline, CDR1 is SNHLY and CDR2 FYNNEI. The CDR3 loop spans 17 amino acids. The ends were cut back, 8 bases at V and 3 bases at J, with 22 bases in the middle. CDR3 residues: CASSQLLPGVSNEKLFF. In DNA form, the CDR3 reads TGTGCCAGCTCACAACTTCTGCCTGGAGTTTCTAATGAAAAACTGTTTTTT. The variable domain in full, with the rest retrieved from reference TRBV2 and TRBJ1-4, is EPEVTQTPSHQVTQMGQEVILRCVPISNHLYFYWYRQILGQKVEFLVSFYNNEISEKSEIFDDQFSVERPDGSNFTLKIRSTKLEDSAMYFCASSQLLPGVSNEKLFFGSGTQLSVL.

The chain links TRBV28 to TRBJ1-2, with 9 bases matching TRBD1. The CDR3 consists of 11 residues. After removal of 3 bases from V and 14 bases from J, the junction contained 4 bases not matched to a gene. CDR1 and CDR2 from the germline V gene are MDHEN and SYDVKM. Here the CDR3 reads CASSLGQGLTF. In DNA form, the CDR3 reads TGTGCCAGCAGTTTGGGACAGGGTTTAACCTTC.

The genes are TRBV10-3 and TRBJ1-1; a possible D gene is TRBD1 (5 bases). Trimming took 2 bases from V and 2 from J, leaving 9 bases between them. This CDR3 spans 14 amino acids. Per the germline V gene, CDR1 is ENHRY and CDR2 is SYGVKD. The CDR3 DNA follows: TGTGCCATCAGTGAGCAGACAGTTAACACTGAAGCTTTCTTT. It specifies CAISEQTVNTEAFF.

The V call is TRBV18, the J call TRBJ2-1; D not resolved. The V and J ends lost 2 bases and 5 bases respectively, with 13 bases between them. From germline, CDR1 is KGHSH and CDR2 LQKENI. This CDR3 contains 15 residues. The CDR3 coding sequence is TGTGCCAGCTCACCAGGGAACCGGAATGACAATGAGCAGTTCTTC. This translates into CASSPGNRNDNEQFF.

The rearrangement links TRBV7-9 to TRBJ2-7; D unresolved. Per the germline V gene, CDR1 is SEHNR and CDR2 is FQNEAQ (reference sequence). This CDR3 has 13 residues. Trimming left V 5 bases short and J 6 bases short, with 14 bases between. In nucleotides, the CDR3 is TGTGCCAGCAGCCCCGATGGGGTTTTCGAGCAGTACTTC. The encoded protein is CASSPDGVFEQYF.

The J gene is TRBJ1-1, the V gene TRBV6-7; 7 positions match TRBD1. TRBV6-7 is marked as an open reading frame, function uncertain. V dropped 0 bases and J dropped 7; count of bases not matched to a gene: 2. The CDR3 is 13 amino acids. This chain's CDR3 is CASSYSRGREAFF. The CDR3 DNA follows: TGTGCCAGCAGTTACTCGAGGGGGCGTGAAGCTTTCTTT.

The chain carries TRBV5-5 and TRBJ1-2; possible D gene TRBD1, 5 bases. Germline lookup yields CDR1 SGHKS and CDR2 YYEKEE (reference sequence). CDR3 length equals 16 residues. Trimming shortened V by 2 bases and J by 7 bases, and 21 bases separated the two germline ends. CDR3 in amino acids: CASSFDPGDPTGGYTF. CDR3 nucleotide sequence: TGTGCCAGCAGCTTTGACCCGGGGGACCCAACGGGTGGCTACACCTTC.

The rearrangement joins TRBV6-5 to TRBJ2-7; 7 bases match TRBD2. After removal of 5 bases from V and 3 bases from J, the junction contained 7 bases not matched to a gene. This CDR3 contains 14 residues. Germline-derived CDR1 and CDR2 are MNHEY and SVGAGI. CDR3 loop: CASSRGSLGYEQYF. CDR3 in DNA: TGTGCCAGCAGTCGCGGGAGTTTAGGCTACGAGCAGTACTTC.

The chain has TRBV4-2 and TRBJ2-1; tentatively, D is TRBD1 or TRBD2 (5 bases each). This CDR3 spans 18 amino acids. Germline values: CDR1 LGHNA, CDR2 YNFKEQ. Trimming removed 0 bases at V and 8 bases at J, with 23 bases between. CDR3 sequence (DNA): TGTGCCAGCAGCCAAGATAATGGGGCCGCGGGTTCTGGCGATGAGCAGTTCTTC. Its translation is CASSQDNGAAGSGDEQFF.